The clone carrying this T cell receptor beta chain was counted a few times. This sample was taken from a study of T cell repertoires in cytomegalovirus infection. One entry per CDR3 protein results from TCRdb running MiXCR on the reads. The data hold 250,000 or so distinct CDR3 sequences, with over 15% observed a single time. The ends lost 4 bases at V and 6 bases at J; junction bases unmatched: 14. In germline, CDR1 is SGHDT, CDR2 YYEEEE. The CDR3 totals 17 residues. This receptor was obtained from a human donor in good health (CMV status not recorded). Some clones in this sample may be carry-over from other donors' samples. Sequencing used CD8+ T cells from PBMCs. The chain joins TRBV5-6 to TRBJ1-4, with 8 bases fitting TRBD1. CDR3 in amino acids: CASSDSTGGAEYEKLFF. The CDR3 DNA sequence: TGTGCCAGCAGCGACTCAACAGGGGGTGCGGAGTATGAAAAACTGTTTTTT.